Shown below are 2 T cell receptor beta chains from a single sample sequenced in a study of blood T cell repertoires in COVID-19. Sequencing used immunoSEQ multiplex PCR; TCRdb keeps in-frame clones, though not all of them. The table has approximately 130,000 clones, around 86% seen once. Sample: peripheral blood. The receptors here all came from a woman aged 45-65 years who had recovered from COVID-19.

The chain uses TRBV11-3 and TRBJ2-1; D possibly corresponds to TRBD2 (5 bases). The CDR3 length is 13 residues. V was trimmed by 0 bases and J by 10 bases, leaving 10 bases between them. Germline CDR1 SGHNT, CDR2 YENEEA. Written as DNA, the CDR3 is TGTGCCAGCAGCTTAGATTGGACGGGAGAGCAGTTCTTC. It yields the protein CASSLDWTGEQFF.

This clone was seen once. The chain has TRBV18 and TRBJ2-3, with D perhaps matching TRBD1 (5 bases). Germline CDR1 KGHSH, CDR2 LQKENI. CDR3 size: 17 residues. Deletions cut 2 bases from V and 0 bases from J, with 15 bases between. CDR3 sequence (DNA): TGTGCCAGCTCACCAGTTAAAACAGGCTCCAGCACAGATACGCAGTATTTT. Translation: CASSPVKTGSSTDTQYF. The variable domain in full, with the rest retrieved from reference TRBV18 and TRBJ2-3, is NAGVMQNPRHLVRRRGQEARLRCSPMKGHSHVYWYRQLPEEGLKFMVYLQKENIIDESGMPKERFSAEFPKEGPSILRIQQVVRGDSAAYFCASSPVKTGSSTDTQYFGPGTRLTVL.